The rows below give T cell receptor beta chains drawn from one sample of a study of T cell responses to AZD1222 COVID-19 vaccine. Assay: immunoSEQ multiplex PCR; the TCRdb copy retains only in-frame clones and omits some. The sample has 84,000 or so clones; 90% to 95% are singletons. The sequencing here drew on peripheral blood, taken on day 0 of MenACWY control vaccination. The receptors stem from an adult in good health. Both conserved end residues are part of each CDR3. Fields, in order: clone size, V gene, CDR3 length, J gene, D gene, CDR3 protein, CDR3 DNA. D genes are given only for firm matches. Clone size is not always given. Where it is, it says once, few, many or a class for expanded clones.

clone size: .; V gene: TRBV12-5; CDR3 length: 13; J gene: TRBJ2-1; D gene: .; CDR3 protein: CASGFEANNEQFF; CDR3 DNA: TGTGCTAGTGGTTTTGAGGCCAACAATGAGCAGTTCTTC
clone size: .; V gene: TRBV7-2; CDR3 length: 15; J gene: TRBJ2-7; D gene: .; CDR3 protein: CASSSSGGRTYEQYF; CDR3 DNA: TGTGCCAGCAGCTCCTCCGGTGGCCGAACCTACGAGCAGTACTTC
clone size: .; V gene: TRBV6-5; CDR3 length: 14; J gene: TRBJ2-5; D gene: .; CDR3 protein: CASSYSGTEETQYF; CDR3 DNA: TGTGCCAGCAGTTACTCAGGGACTGAGGAGACCCAGTACTTC
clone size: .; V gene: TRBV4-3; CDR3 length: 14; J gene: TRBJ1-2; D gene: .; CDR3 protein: CASSQDKGIGGYTF; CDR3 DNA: TGCGCCAGCAGCCAAGATAAGGGGATCGGTGGCTACACCTTC
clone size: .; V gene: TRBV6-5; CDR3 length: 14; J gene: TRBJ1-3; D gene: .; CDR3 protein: CASRPRPSGNTIYF; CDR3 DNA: TGTGCCAGCAGGCCCAGACCCTCTGGAAACACCATATATTTT
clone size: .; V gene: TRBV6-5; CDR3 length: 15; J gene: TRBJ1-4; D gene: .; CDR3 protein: CASSWGGGANEKLFF; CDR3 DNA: TGTGCCAGCAGTTGGGGTGGAGGGGCTAATGAAAAACTGTTTTTT
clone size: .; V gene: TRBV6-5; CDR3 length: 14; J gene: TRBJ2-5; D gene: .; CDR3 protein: CASSSRVPQETQYF; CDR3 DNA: TGTGCCAGCAGCTCCAGGGTACCCCAAGAGACCCAGTACTTC
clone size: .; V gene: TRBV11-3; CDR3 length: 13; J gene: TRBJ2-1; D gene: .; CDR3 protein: CASSSSETDEQFF; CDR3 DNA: TGTGCCAGCAGCTCATCCGAGACCGATGAGCAGTTCTTC
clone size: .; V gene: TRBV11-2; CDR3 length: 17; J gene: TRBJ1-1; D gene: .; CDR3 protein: CASSFPTVYQTNTEAFF; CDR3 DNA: TGTGCCAGCAGCTTCCCGACAGTCTACCAGACGAACACTGAAGCTTTCTTT
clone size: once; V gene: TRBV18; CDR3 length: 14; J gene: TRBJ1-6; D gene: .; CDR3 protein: CASSPAGGNSPLHF; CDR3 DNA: TGTGCCAGCTCCCCGGCAGGTGGAAATTCACCCCTCCACTTT
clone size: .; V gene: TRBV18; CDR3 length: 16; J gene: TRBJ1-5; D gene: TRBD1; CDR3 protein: CASSQMGQGVNQPQHF; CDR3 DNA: TGTGCCAGCTCCCAGATGGGACAGGGGGTTAATCAGCCCCAGCATTTT
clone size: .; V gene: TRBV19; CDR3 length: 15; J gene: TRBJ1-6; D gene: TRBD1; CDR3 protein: CASSPQGAWNSPLHF; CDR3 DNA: TGTGCCAGTAGTCCACAGGGGGCTTGGAATTCACCCCTCCACTTT
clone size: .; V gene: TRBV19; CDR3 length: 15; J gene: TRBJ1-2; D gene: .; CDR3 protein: CASSILGGPNYGYTF; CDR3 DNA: TGTGCCAGTAGTATTTTAGGCGGCCCTAACTATGGCTACACCTTC
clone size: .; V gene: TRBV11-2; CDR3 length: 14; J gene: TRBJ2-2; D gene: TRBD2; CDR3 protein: CASSSTSGPGELFF; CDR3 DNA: TGTGCCAGCAGCTCGACTAGCGGGCCCGGGGAGCTGTTTTTT
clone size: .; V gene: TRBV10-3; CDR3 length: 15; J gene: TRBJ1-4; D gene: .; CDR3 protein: CAISETATGYEKLFF; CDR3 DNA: TGTGCCATCAGTGAGACCGCGACGGGATATGAAAAACTGTTTTTT
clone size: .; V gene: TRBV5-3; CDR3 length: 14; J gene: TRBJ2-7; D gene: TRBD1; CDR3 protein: CARSAGTGGNEQYF; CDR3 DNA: TGTGCCAGAAGCGCCGGGACAGGGGGCAACGAGCAGTACTTC
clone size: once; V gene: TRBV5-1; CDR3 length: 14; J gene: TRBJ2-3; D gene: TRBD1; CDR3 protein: CASGVGQPTDTQYF; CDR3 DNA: TGCGCCAGCGGGGTGGGACAGCCCACAGATACGCAGTATTTT
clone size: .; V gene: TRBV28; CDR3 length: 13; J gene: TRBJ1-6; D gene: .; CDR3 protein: CASRVRGRSPLHF; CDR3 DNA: TGTGCCAGCAGGGTCCGGGGCCGTTCACCCCTCCACTTT
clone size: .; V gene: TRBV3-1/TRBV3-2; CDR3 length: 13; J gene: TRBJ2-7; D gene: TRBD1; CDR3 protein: CASSRDRVSEQYF; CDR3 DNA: TGTGCCAGCAGCCGGGACAGGGTGAGCGAGCAGTACTTC
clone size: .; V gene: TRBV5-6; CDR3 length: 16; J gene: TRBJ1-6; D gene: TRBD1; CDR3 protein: CASSMGQGAYNSPLHF; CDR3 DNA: TGTGCCAGCAGCATGGGACAGGGGGCCTATAATTCACCCCTCCACTTT
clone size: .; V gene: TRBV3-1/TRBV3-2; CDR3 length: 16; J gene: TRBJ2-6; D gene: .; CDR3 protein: CASSQAGRSGANVLTF; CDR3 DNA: TGTGCCAGCAGCCAAGCGGGGAGATCTGGGGCCAACGTCCTGACTTTC
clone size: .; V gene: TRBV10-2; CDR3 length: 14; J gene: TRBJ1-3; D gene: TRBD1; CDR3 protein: CASKLRGLGNTIYF; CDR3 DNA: TGCGCCAGCAAATTGAGGGGGCTTGGAAACACCATATATTTT
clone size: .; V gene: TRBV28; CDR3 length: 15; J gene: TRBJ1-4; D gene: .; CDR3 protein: CASSPWGGSGEKLFF; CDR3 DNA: TGTGCCAGCAGCCCCTGGGGTGGGTCGGGTGAAAAACTGTTTTTT
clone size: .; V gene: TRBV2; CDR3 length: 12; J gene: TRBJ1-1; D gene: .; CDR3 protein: CASSPMNTEAFF; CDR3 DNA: TGTGCCAGCAGTCCTATGAACACTGAAGCTTTCTTT
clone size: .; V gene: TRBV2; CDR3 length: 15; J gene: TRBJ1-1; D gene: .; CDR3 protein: CASSEVPRMNTEAFF; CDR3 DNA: TGTGCCAGCAGTGAAGTTCCTCGCATGAACACTGAAGCTTTCTTT
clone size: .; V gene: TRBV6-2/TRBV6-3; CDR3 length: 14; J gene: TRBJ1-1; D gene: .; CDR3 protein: CASSLQGRDTEAFF; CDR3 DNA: TGTGCCAGCAGTTTACAGGGCCGGGACACTGAAGCTTTCTTT
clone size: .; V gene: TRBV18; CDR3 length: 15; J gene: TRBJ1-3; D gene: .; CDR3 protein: CASSRGRGHGNTIYF; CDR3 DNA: TGTGCCAGCTCACGGGGCCGGGGGCACGGAAACACCATATATTTT
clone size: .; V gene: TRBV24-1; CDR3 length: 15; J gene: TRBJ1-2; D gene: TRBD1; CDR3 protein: CATSEEDRGRWGYTF; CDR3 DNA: TGTGCCACCAGTGAAGAGGACAGGGGGCGGTGGGGCTACACCTTC
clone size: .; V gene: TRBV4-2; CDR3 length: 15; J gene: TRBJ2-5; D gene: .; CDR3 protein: CASSQAHGQQETQYF; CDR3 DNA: TGTGCCAGCAGCCAAGCCCACGGACAGCAAGAGACCCAGTACTTC
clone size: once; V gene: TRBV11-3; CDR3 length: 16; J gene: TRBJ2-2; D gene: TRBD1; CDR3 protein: CASSPWTGKNTGELFF; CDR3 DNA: TGTGCCAGCAGCCCGTGGACAGGGAAAAACACCGGGGAGCTGTTTTTT
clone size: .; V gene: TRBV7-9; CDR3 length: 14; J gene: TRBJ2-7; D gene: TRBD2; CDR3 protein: CASSLSSGNYEQYF; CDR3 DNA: TGTGCCAGCAGCTTATCTAGCGGGAACTACGAGCAGTACTTC
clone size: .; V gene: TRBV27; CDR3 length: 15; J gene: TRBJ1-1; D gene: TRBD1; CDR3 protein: CASSPRLTGRTEAFF; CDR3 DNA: TGTGCCAGCAGTCCCCGCCTGACAGGGCGGACTGAAGCTTTCTTT
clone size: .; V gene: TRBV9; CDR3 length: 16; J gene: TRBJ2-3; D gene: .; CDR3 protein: CASSVGADSSTDTQYF; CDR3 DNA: TGTGCCAGCAGCGTCGGAGCGGATTCTAGCACAGATACGCAGTATTTT
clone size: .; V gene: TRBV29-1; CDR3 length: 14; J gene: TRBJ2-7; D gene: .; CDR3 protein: CSVEQGPSSYEQYF; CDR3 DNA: TGCAGCGTTGAACAGGGGCCTTCTTCCTACGAGCAGTACTTC
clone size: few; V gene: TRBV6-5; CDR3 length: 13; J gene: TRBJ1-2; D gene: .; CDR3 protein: CASRDGTVYGYTF; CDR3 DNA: TGTGCCAGCAGGGACGGGACGGTCTATGGCTACACCTTC
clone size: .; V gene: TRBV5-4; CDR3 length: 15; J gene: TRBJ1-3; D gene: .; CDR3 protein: CASSTKDSSGNTIYF; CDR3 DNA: TGTGCCAGCAGCACCAAGGACAGCTCTGGAAACACCATATATTTT
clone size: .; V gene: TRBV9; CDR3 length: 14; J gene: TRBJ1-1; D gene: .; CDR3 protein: CASSDTSWGTEAFF; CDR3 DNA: TGTGCCAGCAGCGATACTAGTTGGGGAACTGAAGCTTTCTTT
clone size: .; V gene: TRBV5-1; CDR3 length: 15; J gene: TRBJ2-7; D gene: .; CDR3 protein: CASSPRLRIRDEQYF; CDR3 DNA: TGCGCCAGCAGCCCCCGACTGCGGATCCGGGATGAGCAGTACTTC
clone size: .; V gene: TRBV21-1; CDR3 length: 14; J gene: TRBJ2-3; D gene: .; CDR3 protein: CASSPGNRTDTQYF; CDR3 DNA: TGTGCCAGCAGCCCCGGCAATCGAACAGATACGCAGTATTTT
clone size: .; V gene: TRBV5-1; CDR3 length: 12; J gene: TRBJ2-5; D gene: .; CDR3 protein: CASSLGQETQYF; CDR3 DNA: TGCGCCAGCAGCTTGGGACAAGAGACCCAGTACTTC
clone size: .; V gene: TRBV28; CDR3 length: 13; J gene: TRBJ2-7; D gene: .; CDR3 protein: CASRVTASYEQYF; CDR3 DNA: TGTGCCAGCAGGGTGACAGCTTCCTACGAGCAGTACTTC
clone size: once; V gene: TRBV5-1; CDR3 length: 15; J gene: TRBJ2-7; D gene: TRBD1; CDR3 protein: CASSLGQGASYEQYF; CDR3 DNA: TGCGCCAGCAGCTTGGGACAGGGAGCTTCCTACGAGCAGTACTTC
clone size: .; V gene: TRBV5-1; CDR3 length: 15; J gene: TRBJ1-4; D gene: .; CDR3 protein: CASTPSGRGNEKLFF; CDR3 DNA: TGCGCCAGCACCCCTTCAGGGAGGGGTAATGAAAAACTGTTTTTT
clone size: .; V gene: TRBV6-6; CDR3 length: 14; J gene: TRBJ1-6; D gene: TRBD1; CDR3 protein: CASSQTGNNSPLHF; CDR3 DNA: TGTGCCAGCAGTCAGACAGGGAATAATTCACCCCTCCACTTT
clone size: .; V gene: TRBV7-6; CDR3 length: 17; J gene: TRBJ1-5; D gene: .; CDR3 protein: CASSSGTAINSNQPQHF; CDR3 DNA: TGTGCCAGCAGCTCCGGGACGGCTATTAATAGCAATCAGCCCCAGCATTTT
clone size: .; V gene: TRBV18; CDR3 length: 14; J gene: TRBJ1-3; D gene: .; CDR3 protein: CASSRGNPGNTIYF; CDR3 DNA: TGTGCCAGCTCAAGGGGGAACCCTGGAAACACCATATATTTT
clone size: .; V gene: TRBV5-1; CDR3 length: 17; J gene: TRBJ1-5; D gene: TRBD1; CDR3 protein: CASSIGTGGMSNQPQHF; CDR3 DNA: TGCGCCAGCAGTATCGGGACAGGGGGCATGAGCAATCAGCCCCAGCATTTT
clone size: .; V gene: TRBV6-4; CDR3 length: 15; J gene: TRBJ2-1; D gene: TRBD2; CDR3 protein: CASSAVSGSGNEQFF; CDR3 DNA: TGTGCCAGCAGCGCCGTTAGCGGGAGTGGCAATGAGCAGTTCTTC
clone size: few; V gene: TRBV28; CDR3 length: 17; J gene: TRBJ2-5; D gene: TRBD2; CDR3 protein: CASSLWASGGIRETQYF; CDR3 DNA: TGTGCCAGCAGTTTATGGGCTAGCGGGGGGATACGAGAGACCCAGTACTTC